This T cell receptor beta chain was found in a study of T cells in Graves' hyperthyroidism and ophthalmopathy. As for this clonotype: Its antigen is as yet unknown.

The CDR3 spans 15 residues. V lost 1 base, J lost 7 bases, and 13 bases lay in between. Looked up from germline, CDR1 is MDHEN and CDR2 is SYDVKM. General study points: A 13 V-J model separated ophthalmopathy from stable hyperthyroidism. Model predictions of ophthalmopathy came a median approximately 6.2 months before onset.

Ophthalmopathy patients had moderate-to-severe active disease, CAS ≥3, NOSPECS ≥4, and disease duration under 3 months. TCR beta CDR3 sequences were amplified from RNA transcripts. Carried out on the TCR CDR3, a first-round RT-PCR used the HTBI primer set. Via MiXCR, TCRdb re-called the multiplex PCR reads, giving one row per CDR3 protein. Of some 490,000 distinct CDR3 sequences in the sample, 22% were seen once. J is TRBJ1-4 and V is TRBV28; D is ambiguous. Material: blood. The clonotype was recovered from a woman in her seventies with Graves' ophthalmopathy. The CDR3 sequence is CASSLYKGRVEKLFF. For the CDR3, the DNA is TGTGCCAGCAGTTTATACAAGGGTAGGGTTGAAAAACTGTTTTTT.